A single sample is the source of the 28 T cell receptor beta chains below, sequenced in a study of blood T cell repertoires in COVID-19. The method was immunoSEQ multiplex PCR; TCRdb's version includes in-frame clones alone and lacks a portion of them. The sample holds approximately 110,000 clones, about 90% seen once. The source material was peripheral blood. The receptors shown here come from a man aged 50 to 59 with COVID-19, enrolled during active disease.

This chain joins TRBV7-9 and TRBJ1-2; 10 nucleotides line up with TRBD1. This CDR3 is built from 13 residues. Unmatched junction bases numbered 3, after V lost 5 bases and J lost 6 bases. CDR1 SEHNR and CDR2 FQNEAQ come from the germline V gene (reference sequence). The DNA for the CDR3 is TGTGCCAGCAGCCCGACAGGGGGCGATGGCTACACCTTC. Translation: CASSPTGGDGYTF.

The CDR3 loop is CAWTIQGANTEAFF. The CDR3 bases are TGTGCCTGGACCATACAGGGGGCGAACACTGAAGCTTTCTTT. This rearrangement joins TRBV30 to TRBJ1-1; 9 positions agree with TRBD1. Trimming removed 4 bases from V and 1 base from J; junction bases left unmatched: 4. Germline lookup yields CDR1 GTSNPN and CDR2 SVGIG (reference sequence). This CDR3 has 14 residues.

The chain joins TRBV6-1 to TRBJ2-7; 9 bases are shared with TRBD2. This CDR3 has 18 residues. The trim removed 2 bases at V and 3 bases at J, leaving 14 bases unmatched. Germline assignment: CDR1 MNHNS and CDR2 SASEGT. DNA for the CDR3: TGTGCCAGCAGTGAATCTTTGCGGGAGGGCTCATTCGGCTACGAGCAGTACTTC. It codes for CASSESLREGSFGYEQYF.

J is TRBJ1-3 and V is TRBV11-2, with 7 bases aligning to TRBD1. Trimming removed 5 bases from V and 3 bases from J; junction bases left unmatched: 7. Germline CDR1 reads SGHAT; CDR2 reads FQNNGV. The CDR3 covers 15 residues. This CDR3 is CASSRNGQVGNTIYF. CDR3 in DNA: TGTGCCAGCAGCCGAAACGGACAGGTTGGAAACACCATATATTTT.

J is TRBJ2-5 and V is TRBV29-1; D may be TRBD2 (5 bases). There are 12 residues in the CDR3. Deletions cut 6 bases from V and 11 bases from J, with 19 bases between. Germline V gives CDR1 SQVTM, CDR2 ANQGSEA. This chain's CDR3 is CSVLTGISIQYF. As DNA, the CDR3 is TGCAGCGTCCTGACCGGGATAAGTATTCAGTACTTC.

The V call is TRBV5-6, the J call TRBJ2-5, with 10 bases lining up with TRBD2. Germline CDR1 and CDR2: SGHDT and YYEEEE. With V trimmed by 2 bases and J by 4 bases, 5 bases remained unmatched. This CDR3 spans 15 amino acids. The CDR3 nucleotides are TGTGCCAGCAGCTTAGCGGGAGGGCCGGGAGAGACCCAGTACTTC. It specifies CASSLAGGPGETQYF.

The chain couples TRBV2 to TRBJ2-7; perhaps TRBD1 as D (6 bases). CDR3 length: 12 residues. Trimming removed 3 bases from V and 4 bases from J, with 7 bases in between. Germline V gene sequence: CDR1 SNHLY, CDR2 FYNNEI. CDR3 amino acids: CASSERGYEQYV. CDR3 coding DNA: TGTGCCAGCAGTGAGAGGGGGTACGAGCAGTACGTC.

The chain carries TRBV2 and TRBJ1-4; D remains ambiguous. Trimming took 3 bases from V and 5 from J, leaving 10 bases between them. The CDR3 is made up of 14 amino acids. CDR1 SNHLY and CDR2 FYNNEI come from the germline V gene. CDR3: CASSDWSVNEKLFF. The DNA of the CDR3 is TGTGCCAGCAGTGATTGGAGCGTGAATGAAAAACTGTTTTTT.

In its sample, this clone was seen a few times. The chain carries TRBV11-2 and TRBJ2-1; 10 bases are a match to TRBD2. Trimming removed 1 base from V and 7 bases from J; junction bases left unmatched: 4. The CDR3 sequence is 15 residues long. Germline V gene sequence: CDR1 SGHAT, CDR2 FQNNGV. CDR3 region: CASSLGTSGGNEQFF. CDR3 coding DNA: TGTGCCAGCAGCTTAGGGACTAGCGGAGGAAATGAGCAGTTCTTC. Variable domain in full (rest from reference TRBV11-2 and TRBJ2-1): EAGVAQSPRYKIIEKRQSVAFWCNPISGHATLYWYQQILGQGPKLLIQFQNNGVVDDSQLPKDRFSAERLKGVDSTLKIQPAKLEDSAVYLCASSLGTSGGNEQFFGPGTRLTVL.

CDR3 loop: CASSIGSSGSSYNEQFF. In nucleotides, the CDR3 is TGTGCCAGTAGTATTGGGTCTAGCGGAAGCTCCTACAATGAGCAGTTCTTC. This rearrangement joins TRBV19 to TRBJ2-1; 7 bases are shared with TRBD2. The V and J ends lost 3 bases and 0 bases, in that order; junction bases with no gene match: 8. The CDR3 spans 17 residues. In germline, CDR1 is LNHDA, CDR2 SQIVND (reference sequence).

V and J are TRBV2 and TRBJ1-1, with D perhaps TRBD1 (6 bases). This CDR3 has 14 residues. Trimming stripped 4 bases from V and 6 bases from J, with 15 bases between. Germline V CDR1 and CDR2: SNHLY, FYNNEI. CDR3 nucleotides: TGTGCCAGCAGTGTCCGGGACATTACATCTGAAGCTTTCTTT. It codes for CASSVRDITSEAFF.

The chain employs TRBV19 and TRBJ1-4; weak D call: TRBD1 (5 bases). Trimming cost V 5 bases and J 0 bases, with 10 bases left between them. The CDR3 sequence is 15 residues long. Germline assignment: CDR1 LNHDA and CDR2 SQIVND (reference sequence). The CDR3 DNA is TGTGCCAGTAGTCCCGCGACAGCAACTAATGAAAAACTGTTTTTT. Translated, it gives CASSPATATNEKLFF.

The chain combines TRBV2 with TRBJ1-2; D possibly corresponds to TRBD1 (5 bases). The CDR3 extends over 12 amino acids. V was clipped by 8 bases and J by 4 bases, with 11 bases between them. The germline CDR1 and CDR2 sequences are SNHLY and FYNNEI. This chain's CDR3 is CASQGATYGYTF. The CDR3 DNA follows: TGTGCCAGCCAAGGGGCGACCTATGGCTACACCTTC.

The chain links TRBV6-6 to TRBJ1-5, with 8 bases identical to TRBD1. Per the germline V gene, CDR1 is MNHNY and CDR2 is SVGAGI (reference sequence). The CDR3 consists of 15 residues. With V trimmed by 5 bases and J by 3 bases, 6 bases remained unmatched. Written as DNA, the CDR3 is TGTGCCAGCAGTCTGACAGGGGCCTTCAATCAGCCCCAGCATTTT. Protein product: CASSLTGAFNQPQHF.

The chain recombines TRBV28 with TRBJ1-4; TRBD1 aligns across 9 bases. CDR3 length equals 14 residues. J lost 3 bases, V lost 6 bases, and 2 bases had no gene match. CDR1 and CDR2 (germline): MDHEN, SYDVKM. The CDR3 region is CASRTGGANEKLFF. The DNA of the CDR3 is TGTGCCAGCAGGACAGGGGGAGCTAATGAAAAACTGTTTTTT.

The chain joins TRBV19 to TRBJ2-1, with D possibly matching TRBD1 (6 bases). CDR1 is LNHDA, CDR2 SQIVND, per germline (reference sequence). V gave up 6 bases and J gave up 0 bases, with 18 bases separating them. This CDR3 comprises 17 residues. CDR3 nucleotide sequence: TGTGCCAGTAGCTTAGGGGGACCCTCACTCTCCTACAATGAGCAGTTCTTC. It specifies CASSLGGPSLSYNEQFF. Together with reference TRBV19 and TRBJ2-1, the CDR3 gives the full variable domain: DGGITQSPKYLFRKEGQNVTLSCEQNLNHDAMYWYRQDPGQGLRLIYYSQIVNDFQKGDIAEGYSVSREKKESFPLTVTSAQKNPTAFYLCASSLGGPSLSYNEQFFGPGTRLTVL.

This rearrangement joins TRBV19 to TRBJ2-2; D is perhaps TRBD1 (6 bases). The CDR3 is made up of 14 amino acids. The germline CDR1 and CDR2 sequences are LNHDA and SQIVND (reference sequence). The V gene lost 11 bases and the J gene lost 6 bases, with 19 bases spanning the gap. The CDR3 bases are TGTGCCTCTACAGGGCTTAATATCGCCGGGGAGCTGTTTTTT. Residues: CASTGLNIAGELFF. Variable domain in full (rest from reference TRBV19 and TRBJ2-2): DGGITQSPKYLFRKEGQNVTLSCEQNLNHDAMYWYRQDPGQGLRLIYYSQIVNDFQKGDIAEGYSVSREKKESFPLTVTSAQKNPTAFYLCASTGLNIAGELFFGEGSRLTVL.

The chain joins TRBV9 to TRBJ2-3; a weak D match, TRBD2 (5 bases). Trimming removed 0 bases from V and 3 bases from J, with 8 bases in between. This CDR3 is built from 14 residues. From germline, CDR1 is SGDLS and CDR2 YYNGEE. CDR3 region: CASSVGLATDTQYF. In nucleotides, the CDR3 is TGTGCCAGCAGCGTAGGGCTAGCTACAGATACGCAGTATTTT.

This chain joins TRBV6-5 and TRBJ2-7; D is possibly TRBD2 (6 bases). Trimming cost V 1 base and J 3 bases, with 13 bases left between them. Germline CDR1 reads MNHEY; CDR2 reads SVGAGI. CDR3 size: 15 residues. CDR3 loop: CASSYFAGPGYEQYF. Here the CDR3 DNA reads TGTGCCAGCAGTTACTTCGCGGGACCGGGCTACGAGCAGTACTTC.

The chain combines TRBV29-1 with TRBJ1-5; 10 nucleotides align to TRBD1. Trimming at V came to 4 bases and at J to 4 bases, leaving 7 bases not matched to a gene. The CDR3 loop spans 15 amino acids. The germline gives CDR1 SQVTM, CDR2 ANQGSEA. The CDR3 DNA reads as TGCAGCGTTGCGACCGGGACAGGGGCAAATCAGCCCCAGCATTTT. Translated, it gives CSVATGTGANQPQHF. Supplemented by reference TRBV29-1 and TRBJ1-5, the full variable domain reads SAVISQKPSRDICQRGTSLTIQCQVDSQVTMMFWYRQQPGQSLTLIATANQGSEATYESGFVIDKFPISRPNLTFSTLTVSNMSPEDSSIYLCSVATGTGANQPQHFGDGTRLSIL.

The chain uses TRBV6-5 and TRBJ2-1; TRBD2 aligns across 8 bases. Germline loops: CDR1 MNHEY, CDR2 SVGAGI. V was clipped by 5 bases and J by 2 bases; unmatched bases: 5. The CDR3 contains 15 residues. The DNA for the CDR3 is TGTGCCAGCAGTCCGAGGACTAGCACCTACAATGAGCAGTTCTTC. It codes for CASSPRTSTYNEQFF.

Only one count was recorded for this clone. J is TRBJ2-3 and V is TRBV24-1, with 10 bases aligning to TRBD1. The CDR3 loop spans 17 amino acids. CDR1 is KGHDR and CDR2 is SFDVKD in the germline V gene. The V gene end was trimmed by 3 bases and the J gene end by 0 bases; junction bases not matched to a gene: 5. Here the CDR3 reads CATSDRRTGGSTDTQYF. The CDR3 coding sequence is TGTGCCACCAGTGATCGCCGGACAGGGGGGAGCACAGATACGCAGTATTTT.

V is TRBV30 and J is TRBJ2-1; 9 bases fit TRBD2. CDR1 and CDR2 from the germline V gene are GTSNPN and SVGIG (reference sequence). J was trimmed by 6 bases and V by 2 bases; bases with no gene match: 5. The CDR3 sequence is 14 residues long. The CDR3 loop reads CAWSTGTSSNEQFF. The CDR3 region has the DNA TGTGCCTGGAGTACCGGGACTAGCAGCAATGAGCAGTTCTTC.

The chain couples TRBV27 to TRBJ2-3; 7 nucleotides align to TRBD2. The ends lost 4 bases at V and 3 bases at J; junction bases unmatched: 1. Germline V lookup: CDR1 MNHEY, CDR2 SMNVEV (reference sequence). This CDR3 has 13 amino acids. The chain's CDR3 is CASSYGGTDTQYF. The CDR3 coding sequence is TGTGCCAGCAGTTACGGGGGGACAGATACGCAGTATTTT.

The genes are TRBV18 and TRBJ1-5, with 10 nucleotides matching TRBD1. Germline V lookup: CDR1 KGHSH, CDR2 LQKENI. The CDR3 consists of 15 residues. Losses at the gene ends were 4 bases for V and 6 bases for J; bases not matched to a gene: 6. The CDR3 reads CASSRQGAISQPQHF. The CDR3 DNA sequence: TGTGCCAGCTCACGACAGGGGGCGATAAGTCAGCCCCAGCATTTT.

The chain joins TRBV9 to TRBJ2-2, with D perhaps matching TRBD2 (6 bases). CDR1 and CDR2 (germline): SGDLS, YYNGEE. The CDR3 covers 17 residues. The V gene lost 3 bases and the J gene lost 1 base, with 16 bases spanning the gap. CDR3 sequence (DNA): TGTGCCAGCAGCGGAAAAAATAGCGGAAGGAACACCGGGGAGCTGTTTTTT. Its protein is CASSGKNSGRNTGELFF.

The rearrangement links TRBV4-3 to TRBJ2-3, with 9 bases identical to TRBD2. The CDR3 extends over 16 amino acids. Trimming removed 1 base from V and 4 bases from J; junction bases left unmatched: 6. CDR1 LGHNA and CDR2 YSLEER come from the germline V gene. Here the CDR3 reads CASSQGNSGSSDTQYF. The CDR3 DNA follows: TGCGCCAGCAGCCAAGGAAATAGCGGGAGTTCAGATACGCAGTATTTT.

This chain joins TRBV4-1 and TRBJ2-1; TRBD2 agrees at 14 bases. The CDR3 is 18 amino acids. V was pared by 4 bases and J by 0 bases, with 5 bases of the junction left unmatched. Germline CDR1 MGHRA, CDR2 YSYEKL. This CDR3 reads CASSPRGTSGSSYNEQFF. The CDR3 nucleotides are TGCGCCAGCAGCCCAAGAGGGACTAGCGGGAGCTCCTACAATGAGCAGTTCTTC.